The 10 T cell receptor beta chains given below trace back to one sample, sequenced in a study of identical twins. One entry per CDR3 protein, called by TCRdb with MiXCR from the 5' RACE reads. Of about 900,000 distinct CDR3 sequences listed, approximately 13% were seen once; the top ten hold around 1.6%. These same records also appear under a second study, on yellow fever vaccine responses in identical twins.

The sample was PBMCs. The receptors derive from a young woman in good health.

This clonotype was found many times. Written as DNA, the CDR3 is TGTGCCAGCAGCCTTTCGGGGCGTAATTCACCCCTCCACTTT. The encoded protein is CASSLSGRNSPLHF. This chain uses TRBV14 with TRBJ1-6, with D perhaps matching TRBD1 (5 bases). This CDR3 contains 14 residues. Trimming took off 4 bases at V and 6 bases at J, with 10 bases between the two ends. CDR1 is SGHDN and CDR2 is FVKESK in the germline V gene.

In this sample, this clonotype turned up a few times. J is TRBJ2-5 and V is TRBV28; 13 nucleotides line up with TRBD2. V lost 5 bases and J lost 1; bases outside the gene matches: 4. Germline assignment: CDR1 MDHEN and CDR2 SYDVKM. The CDR3 totals 16 residues. CDR3 in DNA: TGTGCCAGCAGTCGACTAGCGGGGGGTTTCCAAGAGACCCAGTACTTC. Protein product: CASSRLAGGFQETQYF.

This rearrangement joins TRBV19 to TRBJ2-2; perhaps TRBD2 as D (5 bases). Germline V lookup: CDR1 LNHDA, CDR2 SQIVND (reference sequence). V lost 5 bases, J lost 8 bases, and 15 bases lay in between. The CDR3 is 14 amino acids. The CDR3 nucleotides are TGTGCCAGTAGTGCGGAGGTGCCGACGGGGGAGCTGTTTTTT. This codes for CASSAEVPTGELFF.

A few counts support this clonotype. The DNA of the CDR3 is TGCGCCAGCACGGCGGAGGAGACCCAGTACTTC. Translating it yields CASTAEETQYF. The rearrangement links TRBV5-1 to TRBJ2-5; no definite D call. Between the trimmed V and J ends, which lost 6 bases and 5 bases, there was a span of 8 bases. This CDR3 has 11 amino acids. The V gene's germline CDR1 is SGHRS and CDR2 YFSETQ.

The rearrangement joins TRBV20-1 to TRBJ2-7; 12 nucleotides agree with TRBD2. This CDR3 has 14 amino acids. Losses at the gene ends were 6 bases for V and 2 bases for J; bases not matched to a gene: 5. Germline CDR1 DFQATT, CDR2 SNEGSKA (reference sequence). For the CDR3, the DNA is TGCAGTGCGAATGGACTAGCGGGAACCTACGAGCAGTACTTC. Protein sequence: CSANGLAGTYEQYF.

This clonotype has only a few counts. This sequence joins TRBV20-1 and TRBJ1-1; D might be TRBD1 (6 bases). V was pared by 8 bases and J by 4 bases, with 14 bases between. CDR1 and CDR2 (germline): DFQATT, SNEGSKA (reference sequence). CDR3 size: 12 residues. CDR3 sequence: CSTIGQTTEAFF. CDR3 nucleotide sequence: TGCAGTACCATTGGACAGACCACTGAAGCTTTCTTT.

This clonotype was seen a few times. The chain combines TRBV3-1 with TRBJ1-2; D is possibly TRBD1 (5 bases). The CDR3 totals 15 residues. CDR1 and CDR2 from the germline V gene are LGHDT and YNNKEL (reference sequence). V was cut by 0 bases and J by 3 bases, with 11 bases left in between. CDR3 nucleotide sequence: TGTGCCAGCAGCCAAGATGGGACTGACTACTATGGCTACACCTTC. Protein: CASSQDGTDYYGYTF. Full variable domain (remainder filled in from reference TRBV3-1 and TRBJ1-2): DTAVSQTPKYLVTQMGNDKSIKCEQNLGHDTMYWYKQDSKKFLKIMFSYNNKELIINETVPNRFSPKSPDKAHLNLHINSLELGDSAVYFCASSQDGTDYYGYTFGSGTRLTVV.

This clonotype appeared a few times. CDR3 DNA: TGCAGTGCTGGCGGGCCCCCTCTAGGCTACACCTTC. Residues: CSAGGPPLGYTF. The genes are TRBV20-1 and TRBJ1-2; D is unresolved. Germline CDR1 reads DFQATT; CDR2 reads SNEGSKA (reference sequence). This CDR3 has 12 residues. The ends were cut back, 5 bases at V and 8 bases at J, with 15 bases in the middle.

The V gene is TRBV5-1, the J gene TRBJ2-7; D uncertain. In germline, CDR1 is SGHRS, CDR2 YFSETQ. Trimming shortened V by 6 bases and J by 0 bases, and 16 bases separated the two germline ends. The CDR3 runs 15 residues. CDR3 sequence: CASIFSVHFSYEQYV. The CDR3 DNA is TGCGCCAGCATCTTCTCGGTTCACTTCTCCTACGAGCAGTACGTC.

This clonotype was counted a few times. The V and J genes are TRBV12-3 or TRBV12-4 and TRBJ2-1; 11 nucleotides match TRBD1. V shed 6 bases, J shed 2 bases, and the junction held 3 bases outside the gene matches. CDR3 length equals 15 residues. In DNA, the CDR3 is TGTGCCAGCAGGGACAGGGGGCGTACCTACAATGAGCAGTTCTTC. This codes for CASRDRGRTYNEQFF.